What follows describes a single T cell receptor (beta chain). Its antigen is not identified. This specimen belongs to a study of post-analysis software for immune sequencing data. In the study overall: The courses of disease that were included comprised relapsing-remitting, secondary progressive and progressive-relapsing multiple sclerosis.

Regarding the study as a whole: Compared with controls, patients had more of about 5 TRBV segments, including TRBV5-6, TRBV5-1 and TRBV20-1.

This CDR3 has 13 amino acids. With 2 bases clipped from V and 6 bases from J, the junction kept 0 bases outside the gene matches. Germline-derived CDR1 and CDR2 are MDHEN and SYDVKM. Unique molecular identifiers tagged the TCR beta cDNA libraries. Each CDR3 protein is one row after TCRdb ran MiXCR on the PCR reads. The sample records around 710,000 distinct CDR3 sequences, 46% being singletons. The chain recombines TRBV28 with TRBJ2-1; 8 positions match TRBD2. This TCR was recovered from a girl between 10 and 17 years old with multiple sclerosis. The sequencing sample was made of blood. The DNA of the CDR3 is TGTGCCAGCAGTTTAGGGACTAGCAATGAGCAGTTCTTC. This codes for CASSLGTSNEQFF.